The 22 T cell receptor beta chains given below trace back to one sample, sequenced in a study of T cell repertoires in cytomegalovirus infection. TCRdb passed the reads through MiXCR, listing each CDR3 protein once. The table includes around 430,000 distinct CDR3 sequences, approximately 42% detected once. These TCRs are of unknown antigen specificity. The sequencing used cultured PBMCs, collected from culture after CMV antigen stimulation. These receptors were collected from a human donor in good health (CMV status not recorded). Some clones in this sample may be carry-over from other donors' samples.

The table lists this clonotype with a few counts. This chain connects TRBV7-9 to TRBJ2-4; D is ambiguous. Germline V CDR1 and CDR2: SEHNR, FQNEAQ (reference sequence). CDR3 length equals 17 residues. Trimming removed 0 bases from V and 4 bases from J, with 16 bases in between. CDR3: CASSLALPRSAKNIQYF. CDR3 bases: TGTGCCAGCAGCTTAGCTCTACCCCGGAGTGCTAAAAACATTCAGTACTTC. Using reference TRBV7-9 and TRBJ2-4 for the parts outside the CDR3, the full variable domain is DTGVSQNPRHKITKRGQNVTFRCDPISEHNRLYWYRQTLGQGPEFLTYFQNEAQLEKSRLLSDRFSAERPKGSFSTLEIQRTEQGDSAMYLCASSLALPRSAKNIQYFGAGTRLSVL.

The rearrangement uses TRBV5-6 and TRBJ2-7; D might be TRBD1 (5 bases). With 2 bases removed from V and 2 bases from J, the gap between germline ends came to 14 bases. Germline loops: CDR1 SGHDT, CDR2 YYEEEE. The CDR3 spans 15 residues. For the CDR3, the DNA is TGTGCCAGCAGCTTCAGGGCGACGCGACCCTACGAGCAGTACTTC. This encodes CASSFRATRPYEQYF. Combining the CDR3 with reference TRBV5-6 and TRBJ2-7 gives the whole variable domain DAGVTQSPTHLIKTRGQQVTLRCSPKSGHDTVSWYQQALGQGPQFIFQYYEEEERQRGNFPDRFSGHQFPNYSSELNVNALLLGDSALYLCASSFRATRPYEQYFGPGTRLTVT.

The chain couples TRBV11-2 to TRBJ2-4, with TRBD2 as a possible D gene (6 bases). CDR1 and CDR2 from the germline V gene are SGHAT and FQNNGV. V was shortened by 1 base and J by 1 base, with 14 bases between the two germline ends. CDR3 length equals 17 residues. In nucleotides, the CDR3 is TGTGCCAGCAGCTTAGTAGGCCAGGGACTGGCCAAAAACATTCAGTACTTC. This codes for CASSLVGQGLAKNIQYF.

This clonotype occurred once. The V call is TRBV2, the J call TRBJ2-1; D is perhaps TRBD1 (5 bases). V lost 2 bases and J lost 5, with 16 bases in between. The CDR3 contains 16 residues. Germline V gives CDR1 SNHLY, CDR2 FYNNEI. This chain's CDR3 is CASSELGRDGNNEQFF. The DNA for the CDR3 is TGTGCCAGCAGTGAATTGGGCAGGGATGGCAACAATGAGCAGTTCTTC.

This clonotype has ten or more counts. The chain combines TRBV7-2 with TRBJ2-5, with 7 nucleotides matching TRBD1. Germline loops: CDR1 SGHTA, CDR2 FQGNSA. V gave up 1 base and J gave up 2 bases; unmatched junction bases: 7. The CDR3 contains 16 residues. CDR3 coding DNA: TGTGCCAGCAGCTTAGGAGGGGGCAGGCTACAAGAGACCCAGTACTTC. Amino acid sequence: CASSLGGGRLQETQYF.

This clonotype occurred a few times. The J gene is TRBJ2-1, the V gene TRBV10-3; 12 bases line up with TRBD2. This CDR3 has 18 residues. After removal of 8 bases from V and 10 bases from J, the junction contained 21 bases not matched to a gene. Germline V gene data show CDR1 as ENHRY and CDR2 as SYGVKD. The CDR3 protein is CAIGFTSGRPHPAREQFF. CDR3 bases: TGTGCCATCGGTTTTACTAGCGGGAGGCCACATCCGGCCAGGGAGCAGTTCTTC.

The table lists this clonotype with a few counts. The chain joins TRBV7-2 to TRBJ2-7, with a possible D match to TRBD2 (6 bases). CDR1 is SGHTA and CDR2 is FQGNSA in the germline V gene. V was shortened by 3 bases and J by 6 bases, with 9 bases between the two germline ends. CDR3 size: 12 residues. The CDR3 is CASSFGRGEQYF. The DNA for the CDR3 is TGTGCCAGCAGCTTCGGGCGGGGCGAGCAGTACTTC.

This clonotype has more than one count but fewer than ten. This chain uses TRBV7-2 with TRBJ2-2, with D perhaps matching TRBD1 (6 bases). Germline V gene lookup returns CDR1 SGHTA and CDR2 FQGNSA. Trimming left V 2 bases short and J 5 bases short, with 18 bases between. There are 17 residues in the CDR3. This chain's CDR3 is CASSLISAAQGTGELFF. The CDR3 DNA reads as TGTGCCAGCAGCTTAATCTCCGCGGCCCAGGGGACCGGGGAGCTGTTTTTT.

This clonotype was counted a few times. This rearrangement joins TRBV7-9 to TRBJ1-1; D is unresolved. The CDR3 totals 14 residues. In germline, CDR1 is SEHNR, CDR2 FQNEAQ (reference sequence). V lost 5 bases to trimming and J lost 0 bases, with 10 bases between them. CDR3 protein: CASSPNPLNTEAFF. CDR3 bases: TGTGCCAGCAGCCCTAACCCATTGAACACTGAAGCTTTCTTT.

CDR3 DNA: TGTGCCAGCTCCCCCTCGACAGGGGTGGCCTACGAGCAGTACTTC. This encodes CASSPSTGVAYEQYF. The rearrangement links TRBV7-2 to TRBJ2-7; TRBD1 agrees at 8 bases. The CDR3 runs 15 residues. The germline gives CDR1 SGHTA, CDR2 FQGNSA. V shed 8 bases, J shed 2 bases, and the junction held 11 bases outside the gene matches.

In this sample, this clonotype turned up once. V and J are TRBV6-5 and TRBJ2-2, with a possible D match to TRBD2 (6 bases). Germline V gives CDR1 MNHEY, CDR2 SVGAGI. Deletions cut 5 bases from V and 5 bases from J, with 15 bases between. This CDR3 is built from 15 residues. CDR3 loop: CASSDTGRKTGELFF. As DNA, the CDR3 is TGTGCCAGCAGTGATACCGGGAGAAAAACCGGGGAGCTGTTTTTT.

This clonotype appeared a few times. The chain uses TRBV10-3 and TRBJ1-4, with D perhaps matching TRBD1 (6 bases). Germline-derived CDR1 and CDR2 are ENHRY and SYGVKD. This CDR3 spans 16 amino acids. Trimming took 2 bases from V and 3 from J, leaving 13 bases between them. The CDR3 nucleotides are TGTGCCATCAGTGAGGGATCACAGGGTTCTAATGAAAAACTGTTTTTT. Translated, it gives CAISEGSQGSNEKLFF.

In its sample, this clonotype was seen a few times. V usage is TRBV27 and J usage is TRBJ2-3; no firm D call. V gave up 3 bases and J gave up 10 bases, with 11 bases separating them. CDR1 MNHEY and CDR2 SMNVEV come from the germline V gene (reference sequence). CDR3 length equals 12 residues. The CDR3 DNA is TGTGCCAGCAGTTTCCTTCCCCCCGCGCAGTATTTT. Translated, it gives CASSFLPPAQYF.

The chain couples TRBV4-2 to TRBJ2-7; weak D call: TRBD2 (6 bases). Germline CDR1 is LGHNA and CDR2 is YNFKEQ. The V end was cut by 4 bases, the J end by 3 bases, with 13 bases between. The CDR3 contains 14 residues. The CDR3 is CASSRGGESYEQYF. The CDR3 DNA sequence: TGTGCCAGCAGCCGCGGAGGGGAGAGCTACGAGCAGTACTTC.

J is TRBJ1-4 and V is TRBV15; D remains unclear. V shed 8 bases and J shed 4 bases, with 11 bases lying between them. The germline gives CDR1 LNHNV, CDR2 YYDKDF (reference sequence). The CDR3 is 13 amino acids. Written as DNA, the CDR3 is TGTGCCACCGGAGCCGGGGTTAATGAAAAACTGTTTTTT. Residues: CATGAGVNEKLFF. Full variable domain (missing parts from reference TRBV15 and TRBJ1-4): DAMVIQNPRYQVTQFGKPVTLSCSQTLNHNVMYWYQQKSSQAPKLLFHYYDKDFNNEADTPDNFQSRRPNTSFCFLDIRSPGLGDTAMYLCATGAGVNEKLFFGSGTQLSVL.

The gene calls are TRBV5-6 and TRBJ2-7; possible D gene TRBD2, 6 bases. This CDR3 spans 13 amino acids. Germline V lookup: CDR1 SGHDT, CDR2 YYEEEE. V lost 2 bases and J 6 bases, leaving 12 bases between the germline ends. The CDR3 DNA follows: TGTGCCAGCAGCTTAAACTTGGGAGGCGAGCAGTACTTC. Its translation: CASSLNLGGEQYF.

The V and J genes are TRBV7-8 and TRBJ2-7, with D possibly being TRBD2 (5 bases). V was cut by 5 bases and J by 7 bases, with 18 bases left in between. The germline V gene has CDR1 SGHVS and CDR2 FQNEAQ. The CDR3 is made up of 14 amino acids. The CDR3: CASSQEESIWEQYF. The CDR3 DNA follows: TGTGCCAGCAGCCAGGAGGAAAGCATATGGGAGCAGTACTTC.

The CDR3 here is CASSLGRAGEPLHF. The CDR3 bases are TGTGCCAGCAGTTTAGGCAGGGCGGGGGAACCCCTCCACTTT. The chain links TRBV12-3 or TRBV12-4 to TRBJ1-6, with D possibly TRBD1 on 5 matching bases. V was cut by 1 base and J by 12 bases, with 13 bases left in between. This CDR3 contains 14 residues.

This rearrangement joins TRBV11-2 to TRBJ2-2, with TRBD1 identical over 9 bases. The CDR3 consists of 15 residues. Germline CDR1 and CDR2: SGHAT and FQNNGV. The V segment lost 7 bases and the J segment 4 bases; nucleotides outside the gene matches: 7. The CDR3, as DNA: TGTGCCAGCACCACGGGACAGGGAGGCACCGGGGAGCTGTTTTTT. Protein: CASTTGQGGTGELFF.

There are many counts of this clonotype. The V call is TRBV7-2, the J call TRBJ2-3; 12 nucleotides match TRBD2. CDR1 and CDR2 (germline): SGHTA, FQGNSA. V lost 2 bases to trimming and J lost 5 bases; unmatched junction nucleotides: 11. This CDR3 has 18 amino acids. The CDR3 is CASSLPPLAGGPEDTQYF. The CDR3 bases are TGTGCCAGCAGCTTACCGCCCCTAGCGGGAGGGCCGGAAGATACGCAGTATTTT.

This clonotype has only a few counts. V usage is TRBV7-2 and J usage is TRBJ1-1; 7 nucleotides match TRBD1. The V segment lost 5 bases and the J segment 8 bases; nucleotides outside the gene matches: 8. CDR3 length: 13 amino acids. From germline, CDR1 is SGHTA and CDR2 FQGNSA. CDR3 in amino acids: CASSERRGLEAFF. The DNA for the CDR3 is TGTGCCAGCAGCGAACGAAGGGGGCTGGAAGCTTTCTTT.

The V call is TRBV2, the J call TRBJ1-1; 7 nucleotides agree with TRBD1. Trimming cost V 6 bases and J 3 bases; bases outside gene matches: 4. Germline V CDR1 and CDR2: SNHLY, FYNNEI. This CDR3 has 13 amino acids. The CDR3 DNA reads as TGTGCCAGCAGACAGGGGAGGGACACTGAAGCTTTCTTT. This translates into CASRQGRDTEAFF.